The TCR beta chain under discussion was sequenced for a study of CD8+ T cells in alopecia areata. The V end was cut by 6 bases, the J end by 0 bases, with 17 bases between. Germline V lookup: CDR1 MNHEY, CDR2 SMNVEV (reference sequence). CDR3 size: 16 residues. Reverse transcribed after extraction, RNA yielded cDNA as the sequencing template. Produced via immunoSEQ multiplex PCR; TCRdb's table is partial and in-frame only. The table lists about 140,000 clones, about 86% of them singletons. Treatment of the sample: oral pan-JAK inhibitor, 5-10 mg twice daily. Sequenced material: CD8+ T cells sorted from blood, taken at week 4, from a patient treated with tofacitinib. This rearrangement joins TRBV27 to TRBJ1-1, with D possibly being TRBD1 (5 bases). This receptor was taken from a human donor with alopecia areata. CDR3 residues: CASRKGRVSMNTEAFF. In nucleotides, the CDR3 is TGTGCCAGCAGGAAAGGCAGGGTGTCAATGAACACTGAAGCTTTCTTT.